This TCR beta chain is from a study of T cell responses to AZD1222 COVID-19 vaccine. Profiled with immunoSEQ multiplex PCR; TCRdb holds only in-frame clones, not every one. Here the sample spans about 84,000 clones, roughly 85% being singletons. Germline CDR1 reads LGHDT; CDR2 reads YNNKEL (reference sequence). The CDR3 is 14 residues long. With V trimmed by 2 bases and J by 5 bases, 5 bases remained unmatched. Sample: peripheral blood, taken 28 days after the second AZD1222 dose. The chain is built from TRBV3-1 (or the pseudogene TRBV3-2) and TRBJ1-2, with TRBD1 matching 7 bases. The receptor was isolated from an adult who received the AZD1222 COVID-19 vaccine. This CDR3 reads CASSQSGGMYGYTF. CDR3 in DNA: TGTGCCAGCAGCCAATCAGGGGGAATGTATGGCTACACCTTC.